The 30 T cell receptor beta chains below come from one sample, sequenced in a study of cytomegalovirus exposure and HLA in healthy donors (dated by TCRdb to about 2017). Library construction relied on the immunoSEQ multiplex PCR assay. The multiplex PCR relied on a mix of 60 forward primers for TCR Vbeta segments and 13 reverse primers for TCR Jbeta segments. TCRdb provides this immuneACCESS table in a form limited to in-frame rearrangements. Some clones are lacking; in checked studies, under half of them reflect an unresolved V gene, and why the rest are absent is not known. This sample lists 80,000 to 95,000 clones; around 79% were detected once. Roughly 15% of the sample rests with the top ten. The sample consisted of PBMCs. These receptors were collected from a woman between 40 and 55 years old in good health and CMV-seropositive.

In the case of this clone: The CDR3 carries no conserved terminal phenylalanine or tryptophan, so it likely arises from a read error. This sequence joins TRBV7-8 and TRBJ1-1, with D possibly matching TRBD1 (6 bases). CDR1 is SGHVS and CDR2 is FQNEAQ in the germline V gene. The germline V and J ends were trimmed by 4 bases and 6 bases, with 15 bases remaining between them. The CDR3 spans 14 residues. CDR3 nucleotide sequence: TGTGCCAGCAGCTCAGGGGATCGTGGCCCTGAAGCTTTCCTT. This gives the protein CASSSGDRGPEAFL.

The chain is built from TRBV19 and TRBJ2-1; 12 bases fit TRBD2. The V and J ends lost 6 bases and 2 bases, in that order; junction bases with no gene match: 14. The CDR3 is 19 residues long. The germline V gene encodes CDR1 LNHDA and CDR2 SQIVND (reference sequence). The CDR3 spells CASSPSVATSGGPYNEQFF. The CDR3 DNA reads TGTGCCAGTAGCCCGAGCGTCGCGACTAGCGGGGGTCCCTACAATGAGCAGTTCTTC. The whole variable domain, filled in from reference TRBV19 and TRBJ2-1, reads DGGITQSPKYLFRKEGQNVTLSCEQNLNHDAMYWYRQDPGQGLRLIYYSQIVNDFQKGDIAEGYSVSREKKESFPLTVTSAQKNPTAFYLCASSPSVATSGGPYNEQFFGPGTRLTVL.

The genes are TRBV12-5 and TRBJ2-7; D is undetermined. There are 12 residues in the CDR3. Per the germline V gene, CDR1 is LGHNT and CDR2 is FRNRAP. V was pared by 2 bases and J by 4 bases, with 6 bases between. CDR3 in amino acids: CASGLTEYEQYF. For the CDR3, the DNA is TGTGCTAGTGGTTTGACAGAATACGAGCAGTACTTC.

V gene TRBV28 combines with J gene TRBJ1-2; a weak D match, TRBD1 (6 bases). CDR1 is MDHEN and CDR2 is SYDVKM in the germline V gene. V lost 8 bases and J 5 bases, leaving 18 bases between the germline ends. The CDR3 has 14 residues. CDR3: CASSFGRGAYGYTF. The CDR3 DNA follows: TGTGCCAGCTCTTTTGGCAGGGGCGCGTATGGCTACACCTTC.

The chain employs TRBV5-1 and TRBJ2-5, with 9 bases fitting TRBD2. Trimming took 5 bases from V and 1 from J; bases not matched to a gene: 9. This CDR3 spans 16 amino acids. CDR1 and CDR2 from the germline V gene are SGHRS and YFSETQ. The CDR3 region is CASRLAGPDRQETQYF. CDR3 sequence (DNA): TGCGCCAGCAGACTAGCGGGCCCGGACCGCCAAGAGACCCAGTACTTC.

The gene calls are TRBV5-4 and TRBJ2-7, with D hard to call. Trimming pared 0 bases from V and 4 bases from J, leaving 8 bases between. This CDR3 region has 13 residues. Germline V gene sequence: CDR1 SGHNT, CDR2 YYREEE (reference sequence). The CDR3 DNA sequence: TGTGCCAGCAGCTTGGATTTCGAGTACGAGCAGTACTTC. It specifies CASSLDFEYEQYF.

V gene TRBV19 combines with J gene TRBJ1-1, with D possibly TRBD1 on 6 matching bases. CDR1 is LNHDA and CDR2 is SQIVND in the germline V gene (reference sequence). The CDR3 has 15 residues. Trimming removed 5 bases at V and 1 base at J, with 14 bases between. The CDR3 sequence is CASSAQGLGNTEAFF. Here the CDR3 DNA reads TGTGCCAGTAGTGCCCAGGGGCTGGGGAACACTGAAGCTTTCTTT.

The CDR3: CASSLQGAGSYNEQFF. In nucleotides, the CDR3 is TGTGCCAGCAGCCTACAGGGGGCCGGGTCCTACAATGAGCAGTTCTTC. This chain uses TRBV7-3 with TRBJ2-1; 9 bases agree with TRBD1. Germline V CDR1 and CDR2: SGHTA, FQGTGA. V lost 5 bases and J lost 1; bases outside the gene matches: 6. The CDR3 loop spans 16 amino acids.

The DNA of the CDR3 is TGCAGCGTTGAAGATCCAGGCACCATATATTTT. Its protein product is CSVEDPGTIYF. The chain carries TRBV29-1 and TRBJ1-3; D gene uncertain. V gave up 0 bases and J gave up 9 bases, with 6 bases separating them. The CDR3 sequence is 11 residues long. Germline assignment: CDR1 SQVTM and CDR2 ANQGSEA. Combining the CDR3 with reference TRBV29-1 and TRBJ1-3 gives the whole variable domain SAVISQKPSRDICQRGTSLTIQCQVDSQVTMMFWYRQQPGQSLTLIATANQGSEATYESGFVIDKFPISRPNLTFSTLTVSNMSPEDSSIYLCSVEDPGTIYFGEGSWLTVV.

This clone has just one count. The chain couples TRBV6-5 to TRBJ1-2, with 7 positions matching TRBD1. V lost 5 bases and J lost 2; bases outside the gene matches: 8. This CDR3 comprises 15 residues. The germline V gene has CDR1 MNHEY and CDR2 SVGAGI. CDR3 nucleotide sequence: TGTGCCAGCAGTGGCAGAACAGGGGCCAACTATGGCTACACCTTC. Amino acids: CASSGRTGANYGYTF.

This clone was counted once. J is TRBJ1-2 and V is TRBV2, with TRBD1 as a possible D gene (5 bases). The CDR3 consists of 13 residues. Trimming removed 1 base from V and 7 bases from J, with 10 bases in between. The V gene's germline CDR1 is SNHLY and CDR2 FYNNEI. CDR3 coding DNA: TGTGCCAGCAGTGAAGGGGGGGGGTTTGGCTACACCTTC. Amino acid sequence: CASSEGGGFGYTF. Drawing the rest from reference TRBV2 and TRBJ1-2, the complete variable domain is EPEVTQTPSHQVTQMGQEVILRCVPISNHLYFYWYRQILGQKVEFLVSFYNNEISEKSEIFDDQFSVERPDGSNFTLKIRSTKLEDSAMYFCASSEGGGFGYTFGSGTRLTVV.

The chain recombines TRBV5-4 with TRBJ1-5; a possible D gene is TRBD1 (6 bases). Germline V gives CDR1 SGHNT, CDR2 YYREEE (reference sequence). V gave up 4 bases and J gave up 4 bases, with 15 bases separating them. This CDR3 comprises 15 residues. This CDR3 is CASSPETGLNQPQHF. CDR3 nucleotides: TGTGCCAGCAGCCCAGAGACAGGTCTGAATCAGCCCCAGCATTTT.

V and J are TRBV9 and TRBJ2-7, with TRBD1 identical over 7 bases. The germline V gene encodes CDR1 SGDLS and CDR2 YYNGEE. There are 14 residues in the CDR3. V gave up 4 bases and J gave up 4 bases; unmatched junction bases: 8. CDR3 residues: CASSRQGREYEQYF. As DNA, the CDR3 is TGTGCCAGCAGCAGACAGGGCAGGGAGTACGAGCAGTACTTC.

This chain joins TRBV27 and TRBJ1-1; the D gene is possibly TRBD1 (6 bases). CDR1 is MNHEY and CDR2 is SMNVEV in the germline V gene (reference sequence). The length of the CDR3 is 16 residues. Trimming took 3 bases from V and 1 from J, leaving 15 bases between them. In DNA form, the CDR3 reads TGTGCCAGCAGTTTTGACAGGTACGGTTCGAACACTGAAGCTTTCTTT. This encodes CASSFDRYGSNTEAFF.

This chain links TRBV30 with TRBJ1-5, with D perhaps matching TRBD1 (5 bases). Deletions cut 0 bases from V and 5 bases from J, with 8 bases between. Per the germline V gene, CDR1 is GTSNPN and CDR2 is SVGIG (reference sequence). The CDR3 extends over 13 amino acids. CDR3 sequence (DNA): TGTGCCTGGAGTGTCGAAGGGGATCAGCCCCAGCATTTT. Amino acids: CAWSVEGDQPQHF.

The genes are TRBV20-1 and TRBJ2-5; 7 nucleotides line up with TRBD2. This CDR3 contains 11 residues. V dropped 3 bases and J dropped 5; count of bases not matched to a gene: 0. Germline V gene sequence: CDR1 DFQATT, CDR2 SNEGSKA (reference sequence). CDR3 nucleotide sequence: TGCAGTGCTAGGCGGGGGGAGACCCAGTACTTC. It encodes CSARRGETQYF.

The rearrangement joins TRBV2 to TRBJ2-1; 14 positions match TRBD2. The length of the CDR3 is 17 residues. V shed 6 bases, J shed 9 bases, and the junction held 13 bases outside the gene matches. Germline CDR1 reads SNHLY; CDR2 reads FYNNEI. The CDR3 DNA reads TGTGCCAGCAGGGAGTCCGGGACTAGCGGGAGTGAGGGTGAGCAGTTCTTC. Its translation: CASRESGTSGSEGEQFF. Filled out from reference TRBV2 and TRBJ2-1, the complete variable domain reads EPEVTQTPSHQVTQMGQEVILRCVPISNHLYFYWYRQILGQKVEFLVSFYNNEISEKSEIFDDQFSVERPDGSNFTLKIRSTKLEDSAMYFCASRESGTSGSEGEQFFGPGTRLTVL.

The J gene is TRBJ1-5, the V gene TRBV7-8; D unclear. Per germline, CDR1 SGHVS and CDR2 FQNEAQ. This CDR3 has 17 residues. With 8 bases removed from V and 0 bases from J, the gap between germline ends came to 20 bases. CDR3: CASGISPMAHSNQPQHF. CDR3 nucleotides: TGTGCCAGCGGCATTTCCCCCATGGCACATAGCAATCAGCCCCAGCATTTT.

The chain uses TRBV19 and TRBJ2-5, with TRBD2 matching over 12 bases. The CDR3 length is 14 residues. The J segment lost 7 bases and the V segment lost 6 bases, leaving 6 bases of the junction unmatched. From germline, CDR1 is LNHDA and CDR2 SQIVND (reference sequence). CDR3 DNA sequence: TGTGCCAGTAGCTGGACTAGCGGGGTGGTGACCCAGTACTTC. It encodes CASSWTSGVVTQYF.

V gene TRBV15 combines with J gene TRBJ2-3, with TRBD2 identical over 7 bases. With V trimmed by 1 base and J by 5 bases, 6 bases remained unmatched. Germline V gives CDR1 LNHNV, CDR2 YYDKDF (reference sequence). The CDR3 totals 15 residues. CDR3 sequence: CATSRGGGAEDTQYF. The DNA of the CDR3 is TGTGCCACCAGCAGAGGGGGGGGTGCTGAAGATACGCAGTATTTT.

V usage is TRBV7-5 and J usage is TRBJ1-6; whether TRBD1, the table's D call, matches the DNA was not checked. TRBV7-5 is recorded as a pseudogene. The CDR3 covers 15 residues. CDR3 bases: TGTGCCAGAAGCTTATACAGGGGTTTAAATTCACCCCTCCACTTT. Translation: CARSLYRGLNSPLHF.

V is TRBV19 and J is TRBJ2-7; D is possibly TRBD2 (5 bases). The V end was cut by 3 bases, the J end by 3 bases, with 12 bases between. Germline V CDR1 and CDR2: LNHDA, SQIVND (reference sequence). The CDR3 covers 14 residues. CDR3 DNA sequence: TGTGCCAGTAGTATTAGCCTAGCAGTCTACGAGCAGTACTTC. Translated: CASSISLAVYEQYF.

This chain uses TRBV27 with TRBJ1-2; 9 positions agree with TRBD1. Trimming cost V 7 bases and J 2 bases; bases outside gene matches: 8. Per germline, CDR1 MNHEY and CDR2 SMNVEV (reference sequence). The CDR3 is 15 amino acids. This CDR3 reads CASKAQGATNYGYTF. DNA for the CDR3: TGTGCCAGCAAGGCACAGGGGGCTACAAACTATGGCTACACCTTC.

The chain uses TRBV28 and TRBJ1-2; D is uncertain. Trimming stripped 5 bases from V and 6 bases from J, with 16 bases between. CDR3 length: 14 amino acids. Germline CDR1 MDHEN, CDR2 SYDVKM. The CDR3 loop reads CASSAYLFTDGYTF. In DNA form, the CDR3 reads TGTGCCAGCAGTGCCTACCTATTCACTGATGGCTACACCTTC.

The chain combines TRBV2 with TRBJ1-1; D not resolved. The CDR3 is made up of 12 amino acids. CDR1 SNHLY and CDR2 FYNNEI come from the germline V gene. The V end was cut by 6 bases, the J end by 1 base, with 6 bases between. CDR3 amino acids: CASSLGNTEAFF. The DNA for the CDR3 is TGTGCCAGCAGCCTAGGGAACACTGAAGCTTTCTTT. Supplemented by reference TRBV2 and TRBJ1-1, the full variable domain reads EPEVTQTPSHQVTQMGQEVILRCVPISNHLYFYWYRQILGQKVEFLVSFYNNEISEKSEIFDDQFSVERPDGSNFTLKIRSTKLEDSAMYFCASSLGNTEAFFGQGTRLTVV.

The V and J genes are TRBV5-1 and TRBJ2-2; unclear D gene. Trimming shortened V by 0 bases and J by 0 bases, and 6 bases separated the two germline ends. The germline gives CDR1 SGHRS, CDR2 YFSETQ. CDR3 length: 15 residues. The CDR3 coding sequence is TGCGCCAGCAGCTTGGAACAGACGAACACCGGGGAGCTGTTTTTT. The encoded protein is CASSLEQTNTGELFF.

The chain is built from TRBV27 and TRBJ1-2, with D tentatively TRBD1 (6 bases). Germline V CDR1 and CDR2: MNHEY, SMNVEV (reference sequence). Trimming pared 5 bases from V and 4 bases from J, leaving 11 bases between. The CDR3 runs 13 residues. The CDR3 loop reads CASSPQGFYGYTF. Here the CDR3 DNA reads TGTGCCAGCAGTCCACAGGGATTCTATGGCTACACCTTC.

This chain uses TRBV28 with TRBJ2-5, with D tentatively TRBD2 (6 bases). The J call could be wrong; TRBJ2-7 is a better fit for the DNA end. Germline V gene sequence: CDR1 MDHEN, CDR2 SYDVKM. This CDR3 has 15 residues. CDR3 nucleotide sequence: TGTGCCAGCAGAGGCCGGGAGCAACCTTACTACGAGCAGTACTTC. Its translation is CASRGREQPYYEQYF.

This CDR3 reads CASSPRDRENTEAFF. The CDR3, as DNA: TGTGCCAGCTCACCACGGGACAGAGAGAACACTGAAGCTTTCTTT. The chain carries TRBV18 and TRBJ1-1; 7 bases fit TRBD1. J lost 1 base, V lost 1 base, and 3 bases had no gene match. The length of the CDR3 is 15 residues. Germline V gene sequence: CDR1 KGHSH, CDR2 LQKENI.

V gene TRBV19 combines with J gene TRBJ2-2; 8 bases map to TRBD1. This CDR3 is built from 15 residues. From germline, CDR1 is LNHDA and CDR2 SQIVND (reference sequence). The J segment lost 10 bases and the V segment lost 5 bases, leaving 12 bases of the junction unmatched. CDR3 in amino acids: CASSPGQGEIEELFF. CDR3 DNA sequence: TGTGCCAGTAGTCCCGGACAGGGAGAGATAGAGGAGCTGTTTTTT.